This T cell receptor (beta chain) was observed in a study of T cells in localized non-small cell lung cancer. TCRdb's copy holds only in-frame clones and misses some; the assay was immunoSEQ multiplex PCR. The table records tens of thousands of clones, around 90% of them present only once. The CDR3 has 12 residues. Trimming took off 0 bases at V and 6 bases at J, with 5 bases between the two ends. Germline V gives CDR1 SGDLS, CDR2 YYNGEE. The rearrangement joins TRBV9 to TRBJ2-3; D remains unclear. Sequenced material: PBMCs, taken before any cancer treatment. The TCR comes from a female donor with stage II lung adenocarcinoma. The CDR3 loop reads CASSVEQDTQYF. The DNA of the CDR3 is TGTGCCAGCAGCGTAGAACAGGATACGCAGTATTTT.